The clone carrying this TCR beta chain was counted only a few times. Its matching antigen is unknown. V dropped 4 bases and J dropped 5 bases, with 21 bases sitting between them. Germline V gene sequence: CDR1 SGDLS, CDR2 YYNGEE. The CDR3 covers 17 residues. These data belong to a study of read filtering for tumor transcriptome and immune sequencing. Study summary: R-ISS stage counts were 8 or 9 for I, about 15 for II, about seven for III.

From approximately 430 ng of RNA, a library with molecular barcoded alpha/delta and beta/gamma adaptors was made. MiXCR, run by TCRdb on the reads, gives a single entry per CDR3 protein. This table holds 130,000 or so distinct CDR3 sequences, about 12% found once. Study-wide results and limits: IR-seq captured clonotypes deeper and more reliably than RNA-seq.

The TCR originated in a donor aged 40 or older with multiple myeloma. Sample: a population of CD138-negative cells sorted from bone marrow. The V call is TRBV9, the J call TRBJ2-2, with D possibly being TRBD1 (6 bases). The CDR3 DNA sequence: TGTGCCAGCAGCCCCCTAGGGGGAGAGGTTCTAACCGGGGAGCTGTTTTTT. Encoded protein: CASSPLGGEVLTGELFF. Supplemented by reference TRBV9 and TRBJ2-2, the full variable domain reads DSGVTQTPKHLITATGQRVTLRCSPRSGDLSVYWYQQSLDQGLQFLIQYYNGEERAKGNILERFSAQQFPDLHSELNLSSLELGDSALYFCASSPLGGEVLTGELFFGEGSRLTVL.